These 2 T cell receptor beta chains were all obtained from the same sample, sequenced in a study of T cell responses to AZD1222 COVID-19 vaccine. Assay used: immunoSEQ multiplex PCR; TCRdb lists only in-frame clones, some missing. Of tens of thousands of clones in the sample, about 72% were seen once. This specimen was peripheral blood, taken on day 0 of AZD1222 vaccination. These receptors came from an adult in good health.

CDR3 amino acids: CASSRGLAGGAETQYF. The CDR3 DNA is TGTGCCAGCTCTCGGGGGCTAGCGGGAGGAGCTGAGACCCAGTACTTC. The chain employs TRBV18 and TRBJ2-5; TRBD2 matches 11 bases. The V and J ends lost 6 bases and 5 bases, in that order; junction bases with no gene match: 11. There are 16 residues in the CDR3. Germline assignment: CDR1 KGHSH and CDR2 LQKENI.

This clone was observed a handful of times. The genes are TRBV7-9 and TRBJ1-3; no clear D gene. Per the germline V gene, CDR1 is SEHNR and CDR2 is FQNEAQ (reference sequence). Trimming pared 1 base from V and 4 bases from J, leaving 2 bases between. This CDR3 comprises 12 residues. This CDR3 is CASSLGGNTIYF. The CDR3 DNA sequence: TGTGCCAGCAGCTTAGGGGGAAACACCATATATTTT.